The 22 T cell receptor beta chains below come from one sample, sequenced in a study of a mutant IDH1 vaccine in newly diagnosed glioma. Their cognate antigens are unknown. The time point: week 35, safety follow-up. Alongside topical imiquimod, each dose of vaccine comprised 300 ug of mutant IDH1 20-mer peptide. The method was immunoSEQ multiplex PCR; TCRdb's version includes in-frame clones alone and lacks a portion of them. The sample has about 32,000 clones, over 75% seen once. This specimen consisted of PBMCs, obtained from a glioma patient whose treatment included an IDH1 peptide vaccine. All receptors come from a man aged 35 to 55 with glioma. Some clones in this sample may be carry-over from other donors' samples.

The CDR3 DNA follows: TGCGCCAGCAGCCAAGATGGGGCCGGGAACACTGAAGCTTTCTTT. Amino acids: CASSQDGAGNTEAFF. This chain links TRBV4-1 with TRBJ1-1; maybe TRBD1 (5 bases). Trimming cost V 0 bases and J 1 base, with 9 bases left between them. The CDR3 sequence is 15 residues long. CDR1 MGHRA and CDR2 YSYEKL come from the germline V gene.

This clone was found once. This chain connects TRBV6-1 to TRBJ1-5; the D gene is possibly TRBD1 (6 bases). CDR1 and CDR2 from the germline V gene are MNHNS and SASEGT. The V end was cut by 10 bases, the J end by 0 bases, with 10 bases between. The CDR3 length is 13 residues. In DNA form, the CDR3 reads TGTGCCATCGGACAGACTAGCAATCAGCCCCAGCATTTT. It translates to CAIGQTSNQPQHF.

The gene calls are TRBV19 and TRBJ2-5, with no clear D. Trimming took off 1 base at V and 4 bases at J, with 4 bases between the two ends. CDR3 length equals 12 residues. Germline V gene sequence: CDR1 LNHDA, CDR2 SQIVND (reference sequence). The CDR3 region is CASSIGGETQYF. The DNA for the CDR3 is TGTGCCAGTAGTATAGGGGGAGAGACCCAGTACTTC. The whole variable domain, filled in from reference TRBV19 and TRBJ2-5, reads DGGITQSPKYLFRKEGQNVTLSCEQNLNHDAMYWYRQDPGQGLRLIYYSQIVNDFQKGDIAEGYSVSREKKESFPLTVTSAQKNPTAFYLCASSIGGETQYFGPGTRLLVL.

This chain links TRBV30 with TRBJ1-2; no definite D call. V was shortened by 1 base and J by 0 bases, with 3 bases between the two germline ends. The CDR3 totals 12 residues. CDR1 GTSNPN and CDR2 SVGIG come from the germline V gene (reference sequence). The chain's CDR3 is CAWSGSNYGYTF. The CDR3 nucleotides read TGTGCCTGGAGTGGGTCTAACTATGGCTACACCTTC. Supplemented by reference TRBV30 and TRBJ1-2, the full variable domain reads SQTIHQWPATLVQPVGSPLSLECTVEGTSNPNLYWYRQAAGRGLQLLFYSVGIGQISSEVPQNLSASRPQDRQFILSSKKLLLSDSGFYLCAWSGSNYGYTFGSGTRLTVV.

This sequence joins TRBV20-1 and TRBJ2-5; D ambiguous. The CDR3 is 11 residues long. With 3 bases removed from V and 4 bases from J, the gap between germline ends came to 6 bases. Germline CDR1 reads DFQATT; CDR2 reads SNEGSKA (reference sequence). CDR3 region: CSARVGETQYF. The CDR3 region has the DNA TGCAGTGCTAGGGTGGGAGAGACCCAGTACTTC.

The V call is TRBV19, the J call TRBJ1-1; no definite D call. The V end lost 6 bases, the J end lost 1 base, and 6 bases lay between the germline ends. CDR3 length: 12 amino acids. Germline V gene sequence: CDR1 LNHDA, CDR2 SQIVND (reference sequence). The CDR3 bases are TGTGCCAGTAGCTATCAGAACACTGAAGCTTTCTTT. Protein: CASSYQNTEAFF.

This clone was counted only a few times. V is TRBV9 and J is TRBJ1-1; D is unclear. The CDR3 extends over 15 amino acids. V was pared by 4 bases and J by 1 base, with 14 bases between. Germline-derived CDR1 and CDR2 are SGDLS and YYNGEE. The CDR3 loop is CASSPDLTKNTEAFF. CDR3 coding DNA: TGTGCCAGCAGCCCCGACTTGACAAAGAACACTGAAGCTTTCTTT.

CDR3 in DNA: TGTGCCAGCAGCTTAGATATGTTGGGAAGTCAAGAGACCCAGTACTTC. Encoded protein: CASSLDMLGSQETQYF. The V and J genes are TRBV11-2 and TRBJ2-5; D call uncertain. The CDR3 consists of 16 residues. The germline gives CDR1 SGHAT, CDR2 FQNNGV. V was cut by 0 bases and J by 2 bases, with 13 bases left in between.

V is TRBV6-1 and J is TRBJ1-2, with 7 positions matching TRBD1. V lost 0 bases, J lost 5 bases, and 6 bases stayed unmatched. CDR3 length: 15 amino acids. CDR1 is MNHNS and CDR2 is SASEGT in the germline V gene. The CDR3 protein is CASSEAKGAGYGYTF. In DNA, the CDR3 is TGTGCCAGCAGTGAAGCGAAGGGGGCAGGGTATGGCTACACCTTC.

This clone was picked up one time. The V gene is TRBV2, the J gene TRBJ1-2; D may be TRBD1 (6 bases). Germline-derived CDR1 and CDR2 are SNHLY and FYNNEI. Trimming removed 7 bases at V and 7 bases at J, with 16 bases between. This CDR3 has 13 amino acids. The CDR3 spells CASNKRGASGYTF. CDR3 coding DNA: TGTGCCAGCAACAAGCGGGGGGCGAGTGGCTACACCTTC. The entire variable domain, with the rest obtained from reference TRBV2 and TRBJ1-2, is as follows: EPEVTQTPSHQVTQMGQEVILRCVPISNHLYFYWYRQILGQKVEFLVSFYNNEISEKSEIFDDQFSVERPDGSNFTLKIRSTKLEDSAMYFCASNKRGASGYTFGSGTRLTVV.

The J gene is TRBJ1-1, the V gene TRBV4-1; D call uncertain. The CDR3 runs to 18 residues. V was cut by 1 base and J by 0 bases, with 18 bases left in between. From germline, CDR1 is MGHRA and CDR2 YSYEKL. The CDR3 sequence: CASSQGLWAKLMNTEAFF. In nucleotides, the CDR3 is TGCGCCAGCAGCCAAGGTTTGTGGGCCAAATTAATGAACACTGAAGCTTTCTTT.

The chain employs TRBV6-1 and TRBJ1-6; D unresolved. The germline V gene encodes CDR1 MNHNS and CDR2 SASEGT. The CDR3 contains 14 residues. V was shortened by 2 bases and J by 7 bases, with 9 bases between the two germline ends. The CDR3 DNA sequence: TGTGCCAGCAGTGAAAGGACGGAGAATTCACCCCTCCACTTT. It specifies CASSERTENSPLHF.

The J gene is TRBJ1-2, the V gene TRBV6-5; D unresolved. CDR3 length: 13 residues. Deletions cut 6 bases from V and 2 bases from J, with 10 bases between. The germline gives CDR1 MNHEY, CDR2 SVGAGI. Written as DNA, the CDR3 is TGTGCCAGCAGGATACGGGGAAACTATGGCTACACCTTC. This codes for CASRIRGNYGYTF.

This clone was seen only once. Other DNA sequences of this sample code for an identical CDR3. The chain couples TRBV30 to TRBJ1-1; D is possibly TRBD1 (6 bases). V was cut by 8 bases and J by 5 bases, with 21 bases left in between. CDR1 GTSNPN and CDR2 SVGIG come from the germline V gene (reference sequence). The CDR3 is made up of 14 amino acids. In DNA, the CDR3 is TGTGCCGGAGGGGGAGGGACCCGGAGGACTGAAGCTTTCTTT. It encodes CAGGGGTRRTEAFF.

This chain uses TRBV5-1 with TRBJ1-1; D is undetermined. Between the trimmed V and J ends, which lost 6 bases and 1 base, there was a span of 19 bases. CDR3 length equals 16 residues. The germline CDR1 and CDR2 sequences are SGHRS and YFSETQ. This chain's CDR3 is CASTRTGSPQNTEAFF. The CDR3 DNA is TGCGCCAGCACAAGAACGGGGTCCCCCCAGAACACTGAAGCTTTCTTT.

A single count supports this clone. The V call is TRBV14, the J call TRBJ1-6; D may be TRBD1 (5 bases). CDR1 and CDR2 from the germline V gene are SGHDN and FVKESK. This CDR3 contains 15 residues. V lost 6 bases and J 8 bases, leaving 17 bases between the germline ends. CDR3 amino acids: CASRRKGIQYSPLHF. CDR3 in DNA: TGTGCCAGCAGGCGTAAGGGGATTCAGTATTCACCCCTCCACTTT.

The chain combines TRBV5-1 with TRBJ1-2, with no clear D. Trimming shortened V by 1 base and J by 7 bases, and 2 bases separated the two germline ends. The CDR3 runs 10 residues. Germline CDR1 and CDR2: SGHRS and YFSETQ. CDR3 loop: CASSLFGYTF. The CDR3 DNA is TGCGCCAGCAGCTTGTTTGGCTACACCTTC.

The rearrangement links TRBV6-5 to TRBJ1-1; TRBD1 is a possible D gene (5 bases). The CDR3 length is 15 residues. Trimming shortened V by 6 bases and J by 1 base, and 15 bases separated the two germline ends. Germline-derived CDR1 and CDR2 are MNHEY and SVGAGI. The CDR3 sequence: CASRHATRGNTEAFF. The CDR3 DNA reads as TGTGCCAGCAGGCACGCTACAAGGGGGAACACTGAAGCTTTCTTT.

The chain links TRBV5-6 to TRBJ1-1, with D perhaps matching TRBD1 (5 bases). Germline V gene data show CDR1 as SGHDT and CDR2 as YYEEEE. The CDR3 extends over 12 amino acids. With 2 bases removed from V and 12 bases from J, the gap between germline ends came to 14 bases. The CDR3 DNA sequence: TGTGCCAGCAGCTTCGATTGGGGCGAGTCTTTCTTT. Translated: CASSFDWGESFF.

The genes are TRBV6-5 and TRBJ1-6; TRBD1 matches at 7 bases. The CDR3 spans 15 residues. Trimming at V came to 6 bases and at J to 10 bases, leaving 12 bases not matched to a gene. Germline CDR1 and CDR2: MNHEY and SVGAGI. Here the CDR3 reads CASRRGQGGWSPLHF. The CDR3 nucleotides read TGTGCCAGCAGGAGGGGGCAGGGAGGCTGGTCACCCCTCCACTTT.

This clone was seen only a few times. V is TRBV28 and J is TRBJ2-5, with a possible D match to TRBD2 (7 bases). The ends were cut back, 6 bases at V and 5 bases at J, with 22 bases in the middle. CDR1 MDHEN and CDR2 SYDVKM come from the germline V gene. The CDR3 has 16 amino acids. This CDR3 is CASSLKGGVIRETQYF. The CDR3 DNA reads as TGTGCCAGCAGCCTTAAGGGGGGGGTGATTAGGGAGACCCAGTACTTC.

The chain links TRBV30 to TRBJ1-1, with D uncertain. The V end lost 5 bases, the J end lost 5 bases, and 15 bases lay between the germline ends. The V gene's germline CDR1 is GTSNPN and CDR2 SVGIG (reference sequence). The CDR3 totals 13 residues. As DNA, the CDR3 is TGTGCCTGGCAAAACAGCAGGAGTACTGAAGCTTTCTTT. Its translation: CAWQNSRSTEAFF.